Listed here is a single T cell receptor beta chain. Its specificity is not known. This sample stems from a study of T-cell reconstitution after alpha-beta-depleted transplantation in children. Broader study findings: Recipient T cells and thymic progenitors that survived gave rise to the high TCRbeta diversity observed at day 60 in some patients. At one year after transplant, newly produced T cells mostly accounted for T-cell counts and diversity.

Preparation of the TCRbeta library involved a method that used unique molecular identifiers. From the PCR reads, TCRdb called clonotypes with MiXCR, one entry per CDR3 protein. Counted here are around 500,000 distinct CDR3 sequences, under 30% occurring once; the ten biggest clones make up approximately 14%. This clonotype was sampled from a boy under three years old who had a stem cell transplant for acute myeloid leukemia, so the T cells may come from the graft donor. Sequenced here: PBMCs, mostly from graft donor cells, sampled 360 days after TCRalphabeta/CD19-depleted stem cell transplant.

DNA of the CDR3: TGTGCTAGTGGTTCGATGGCCGGGACCGCGAACACCGGGGAGCTGTTTTTT. Translated: CASGSMAGTANTGELFF. The chain employs TRBV12-5 and TRBJ2-2, with D perhaps being TRBD1 or TRBD2 (5 bases each). Trimming removed 4 bases at V and 0 bases at J, with 15 bases between. Germline V gene sequence: CDR1 LGHNT, CDR2 FRNRAP. CDR3 length equals 17 residues.